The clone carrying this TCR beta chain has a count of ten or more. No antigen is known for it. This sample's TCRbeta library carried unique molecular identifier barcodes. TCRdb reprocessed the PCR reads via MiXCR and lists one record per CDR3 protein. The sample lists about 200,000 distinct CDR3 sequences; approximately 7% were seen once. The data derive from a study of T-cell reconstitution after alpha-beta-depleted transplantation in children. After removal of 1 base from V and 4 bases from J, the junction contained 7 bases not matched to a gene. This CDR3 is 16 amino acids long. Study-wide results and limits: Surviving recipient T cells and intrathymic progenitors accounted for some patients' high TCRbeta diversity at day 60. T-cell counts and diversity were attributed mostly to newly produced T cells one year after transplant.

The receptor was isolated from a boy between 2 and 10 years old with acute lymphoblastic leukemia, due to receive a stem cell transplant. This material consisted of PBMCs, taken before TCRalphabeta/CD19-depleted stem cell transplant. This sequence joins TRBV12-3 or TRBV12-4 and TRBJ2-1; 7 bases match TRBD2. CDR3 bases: TGTGCCAGCAGTTTAGAAGACGGGAGGACTTACAATGAGCAGTTCTTC. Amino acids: CASSLEDGRTYNEQFF.